This entry features one TCR beta chain sequence. With 11 bases clipped from V and 6 bases from J, the junction kept 9 bases outside the gene matches. The CDR3 consists of 14 residues. Per the germline V gene, CDR1 is SNHLY and CDR2 is FYNNEI. This sample stems from a study of T cell responses to AZD1222 COVID-19 vaccine. TCRdb keeps only in-frame clones here, not all; method: immunoSEQ multiplex PCR. The sample holds roughly 110,000 clones; around 92% are singletons and the top ten take roughly 8.9%. The clonotype originates from an adult who received the AZD1222 COVID-19 vaccine. The sample here was peripheral blood, taken 28 days after the second AZD1222 dose. The chain uses TRBV2 and TRBJ2-7; 14 nucleotides line up with TRBD2. DNA for the CDR3: TGTGCCGTCCCTGGACTAGCGGGAGGTAGCGAGCAGTACTTC. This codes for CAVPGLAGGSEQYF.